The clone carrying this T cell receptor (beta chain) was observed a handful of times. The antigen remains undetermined. A distinct unique molecular identifier was carried by each TCR cDNA molecule. One entry per CDR3 protein results from TCRdb running MiXCR on the 5' RACE reads. Of more than 75,000 distinct CDR3 sequences in the sample, roughly 12% were seen once. This sample was included in a study of spatial heterogeneity in lung cancer. Study summary: Sequence detection consistently recorded a greater number of beta-chain than alpha-chain sequences. Findings and limits, study-wide: Follow-up blood showed ubiquitous expanded tumor TCRs less than blood at resection did.

Time point noted: sample taken at primary tumor resection. Unsorted whole RNA from tumor, nontumor lung or frozen PBMC underwent sequencing. Untreated early-stage non-small cell lung cancer patients, fewer than 85 in total, were the donors. There are 12 residues in the CDR3. Trimming cost V 6 bases and J 6 bases, with 11 bases left between them. Germline CDR1 SGHNT, CDR2 YYREEE (reference sequence). The rearrangement uses TRBV5-4 and TRBJ2-3; D is perhaps TRBD2 (5 bases). This TCR was sampled from a male donor with early-stage non-small cell lung cancer. The specimen was PBMCs, collected at surgery. The chain's CDR3 is CASNRDRDTQYF. Written as DNA, the CDR3 is TGTGCCAGCAATCGGGATCGGGATACGCAGTATTTT.